Sequencing of this TCR beta chain was carried out in a study of cytomegalovirus exposure and HLA in healthy donors. General study points: For most TCR beta V segments, an earlier analysis put the productive rate at about 87% or about 30% of the time. As a later analysis revealed, most CMV-associated TCR beta chains appeared HLA-restricted.

To note about this clone: The antigen remains unidentified.

Primers: 60 Vbeta forward and 13 Jbeta reverse. TCRdb's table, derived via immunoSEQ multiplex PCR, lists solely in-frame clones and lacks some. The sample has about 200,000 clones, around 87% seen once. Sequencing was carried out using PBMCs. This clonotype was obtained from a man aged 30 to 45 in good health and CMV-seronegative.

As DNA, the CDR3 is TGTGCCAGAGCGGGTCCCAGGGATGAGCAGTTCTTC. Residues: CARAGPRDEQFF. The rearrangement links TRBV14 to TRBJ2-1; D possibly corresponds to TRBD2 (6 bases). The CDR3 is 12 residues long. V gave up 9 bases and J gave up 8 bases, with 14 bases separating them. Germline loops: CDR1 SGHDN, CDR2 FVKESK.